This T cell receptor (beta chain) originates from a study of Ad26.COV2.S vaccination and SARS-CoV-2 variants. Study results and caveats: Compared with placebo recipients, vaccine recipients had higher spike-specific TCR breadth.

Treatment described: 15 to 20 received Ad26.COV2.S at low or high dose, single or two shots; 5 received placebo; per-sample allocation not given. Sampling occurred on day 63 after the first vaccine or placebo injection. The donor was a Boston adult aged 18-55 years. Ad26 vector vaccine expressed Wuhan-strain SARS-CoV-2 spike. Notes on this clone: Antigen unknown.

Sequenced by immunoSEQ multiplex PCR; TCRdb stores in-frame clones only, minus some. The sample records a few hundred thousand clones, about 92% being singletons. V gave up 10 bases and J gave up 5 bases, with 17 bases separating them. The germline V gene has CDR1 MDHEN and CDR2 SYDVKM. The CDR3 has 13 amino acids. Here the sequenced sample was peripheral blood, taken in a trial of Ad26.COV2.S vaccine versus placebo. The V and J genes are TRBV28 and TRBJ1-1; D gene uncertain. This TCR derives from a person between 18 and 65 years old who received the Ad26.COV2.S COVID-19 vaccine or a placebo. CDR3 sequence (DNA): TGTGCCACCCAGTTGAGGGAATCTACTGAAGCTTTCTTT. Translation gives CATQLRESTEAFF.